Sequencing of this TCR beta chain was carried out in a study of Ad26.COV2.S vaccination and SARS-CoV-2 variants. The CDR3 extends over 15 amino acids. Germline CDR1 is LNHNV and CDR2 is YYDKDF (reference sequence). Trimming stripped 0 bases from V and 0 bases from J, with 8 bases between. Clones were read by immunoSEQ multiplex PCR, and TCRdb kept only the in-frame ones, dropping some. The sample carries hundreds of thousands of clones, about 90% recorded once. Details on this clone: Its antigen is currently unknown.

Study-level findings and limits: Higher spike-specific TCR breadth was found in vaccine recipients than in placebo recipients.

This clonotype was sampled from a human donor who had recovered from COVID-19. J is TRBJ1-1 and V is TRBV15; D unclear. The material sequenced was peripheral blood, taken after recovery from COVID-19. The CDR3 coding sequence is TGTGCCACCAGCAGAGATAGAGGCCTGAACACTGAAGCTTTCTTT. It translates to CATSRDRGLNTEAFF.